Given below is one T cell receptor beta chain in context. Its target is unknown. The entry originates in a study of T cell repertoires in cytomegalovirus infection. As for the study in general: Indications came from public TCR beta signatures; they pointed to CMV infection and to a matching HLA type.

The CDR3 length is 12 residues. Germline V CDR1 and CDR2: SGHTA, FQGTGA. V was shortened by 8 bases and J by 4 bases, with 11 bases between the two germline ends. One entry per CDR3 protein results from TCRdb running MiXCR on the reads. The sample includes fewer than 850,000 distinct CDR3 sequences, 25% to 35% seen only once; the top ten take under 15%. This TCR came from a human donor in good health (CMV status not recorded). Some clones in this sample may be carry-over from other donors' samples. The V and J genes are TRBV7-3 and TRBJ1-1, with unresolved D. This specimen was cultured CD8+ T cells from PBMCs, taken from culture after CMV antigen stimulation. The CDR3 DNA follows: TGTGCCAGCGGTCACCCCCCCACTGAAGCTTTCTTT. Translated, it gives CASGHPPTEAFF.